This record concerns one TCR beta chain sequence. The CDR3 extends over 16 amino acids. The V gene's germline CDR1 is SGHDN and CDR2 FVKESK. J gave up 2 bases and V 5 bases, and 7 bases lay outside the gene matches. This record comes from a study of blood T cell repertoires in COVID-19. TCRdb's table, derived via immunoSEQ multiplex PCR, lists solely in-frame clones and lacks some. The sample includes approximately 140,000 clones, about 87% of them seen just once. Material for sequencing was PBMCs or T cells enriched from blood (not recorded which). The chain is built from TRBV14 and TRBJ2-3; TRBD1 matches at 10 bases. The clonotype comes from a man aged 45-60 years in a cohort exposed to, infected with or recovered from COVID-19 (not recorded which). This CDR3 reads CASSSRDRGFTDTQYF. The CDR3 bases are TGTGCCAGCAGCTCTCGGGACAGGGGATTCACAGATACGCAGTATTTT.